Detailed here is one TCR beta chain. V shed 3 bases, J shed 8 bases, and the junction held 1 base outside the gene matches. From germline, CDR1 is SGHAT and CDR2 FQDESV (reference sequence). This CDR3 contains 12 residues. Original processing notes: Estimation of nucleated cell counts was performed using reference gene primer amplification. The assay was immunoSEQ multiplex PCR, and TCRdb's table has in-frame clones only and misses some. The D gene and trimming were derived from the DNA, and the V and J assignments and clone size from that table. The table shows 250,000 to 300,000 clones, with approximately 91% occurring only once. Recruitment covered about two dozen US areas and drew participants whose ages spanned 18 to 89 years. The sample is drawn from a study of blood T cell repertoires in COVID-19. Study information: From the United States, Italy and Spain came samples of acute and convalescent COVID-19.

The clonotype comes from a woman aged 40 to 50 with acute COVID-19. The sample taken for sequencing was PBMCs or T cells enriched from blood (not recorded which). The chain carries TRBV11-1 and TRBJ2-1; 7 bases align to TRBD1. For the CDR3, the DNA is TGTGCCAGCAGCTTGACAGGGTATGAGCAGTTCTTC. Protein: CASSLTGYEQFF. Complete variable domain (other parts from reference TRBV11-1 and TRBJ2-1): EAEVAQSPRYKITEKSQAVAFWCDPISGHATLYWYRQILGQGPELLVQFQDESVVDDSQLPKDRFSAERLKGVDSTLKIQPAELGDSAMYLCASSLTGYEQFFGPGTRLTVL.